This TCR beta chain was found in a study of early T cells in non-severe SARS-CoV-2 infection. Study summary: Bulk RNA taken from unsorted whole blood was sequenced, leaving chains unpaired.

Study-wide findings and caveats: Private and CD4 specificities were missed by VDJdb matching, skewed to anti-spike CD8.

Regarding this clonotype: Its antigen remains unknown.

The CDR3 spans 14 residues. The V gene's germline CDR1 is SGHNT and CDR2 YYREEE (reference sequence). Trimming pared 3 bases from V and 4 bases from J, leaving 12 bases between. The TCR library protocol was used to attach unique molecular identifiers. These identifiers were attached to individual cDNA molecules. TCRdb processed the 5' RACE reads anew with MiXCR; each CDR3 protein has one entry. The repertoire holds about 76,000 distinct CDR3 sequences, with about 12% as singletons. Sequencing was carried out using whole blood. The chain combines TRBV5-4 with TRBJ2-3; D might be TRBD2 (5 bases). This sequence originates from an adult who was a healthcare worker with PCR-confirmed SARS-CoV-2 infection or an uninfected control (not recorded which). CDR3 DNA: TGTGCCAGCAGCTCCGGTGGGAGAGCAGATACGCAGTATTTT. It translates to CASSSGGRADTQYF.